One and the same sample provided the 31 T cell receptor beta chains below, sequenced in a study of post-analysis software for immune sequencing data. Notes on the study in general: The study found TRBV5-6, TRBV5-1 and TRBV20-1 among five TRBV segments more frequent in patients than controls.

cDNA libraries of TCR beta carried unique molecular identifiers. Via MiXCR, TCRdb re-called the PCR reads, giving one row per CDR3 protein. The sample lists hundreds of thousands of distinct CDR3 sequences, about 53% seen once, with about 4.8% in the top ten. No cognate antigen is known for these TCRs. The sequenced material came from blood. Receptors were obtained from a girl aged 10 to 17 with multiple sclerosis.

The V gene is TRBV20-1, the J gene TRBJ2-1, with 12 positions matching TRBD1. Trimming at V came to 5 bases and at J to 7 bases, leaving 6 bases not matched to a gene. CDR3 length: 14 amino acids. Germline V gene lookup returns CDR1 DFQATT and CDR2 SNEGSKA (reference sequence). The CDR3 region is CSAAGTGGQNEQFF. The CDR3 coding sequence is TGCAGTGCTGCCGGGACAGGGGGCCAAAATGAGCAGTTCTTC.

This chain joins TRBV12-3 or TRBV12-4 and TRBJ2-7, with 8 bases fitting TRBD1. J gave up 2 bases and V 5 bases, and 5 bases lay outside the gene matches. CDR3 length equals 14 residues. The CDR3 protein is CASSRQGNPYEQYF. The CDR3 nucleotides read TGTGCCAGCAGTCGACAGGGGAACCCCTACGAGCAGTACTTC.

The chain recombines TRBV5-1 with TRBJ2-7, with a tentative D call TRBD1 (6 bases). CDR1 is SGHRS and CDR2 is YFSETQ in the germline V gene. Deletions cut 3 bases from V and 12 bases from J, with 22 bases between. This CDR3 is 14 amino acids long. CDR3 sequence (DNA): TGCGCCAGCAGCTCTGCCGGGGTCCGGGACACCCTGTACTTC. It encodes CASSSAGVRDTLYF.

V usage is TRBV11-2 and J usage is TRBJ1-2; 8 nucleotides line up with TRBD1. V lost 1 base and J lost 7; bases outside the gene matches: 8. Germline assignment: CDR1 SGHAT and CDR2 FQNNGV. This CDR3 is 15 amino acids long. CDR3 nucleotide sequence: TGTGCCAGCAGCTTAGGGGACAGGAGTGGCGGTGGCTACACCTTC. Amino acid sequence: CASSLGDRSGGGYTF. The complete variable domain, with remaining parts taken from reference TRBV11-2 and TRBJ1-2, reads EAGVAQSPRYKIIEKRQSVAFWCNPISGHATLYWYQQILGQGPKLLIQFQNNGVVDDSQLPKDRFSAERLKGVDSTLKIQPAKLEDSAVYLCASSLGDRSGGGYTFGSGTRLTVV.

This clonotype was seen more than once but under ten times. Germline is not matched at one junction end, which may reflect a read error. The chain combines TRBV4-1 with TRBJ1-1; 7 bases are a match to TRBD1. This CDR3 comprises 12 residues. Germline V gene lookup returns CDR1 MGHRA and CDR2 YSYEKL. CDR3 in amino acids: CASSQRTGEVFF. The CDR3 coding sequence is TGCGCCAGCAGCCAGAGAACAGGGGAAGTTTTCTTT.

This clonotype was counted only a few times. This chain connects TRBV5-1 to TRBJ2-7, with TRBD2 as a possible D gene (6 bases). CDR1 and CDR2 from the germline V gene are SGHRS and YFSETQ. V was trimmed by 4 bases and J by 2 bases, leaving 16 bases between them. This CDR3 is 15 amino acids long. The CDR3 coding sequence is TGCGCCAGCAGCGCCGCCGGGACTTCAGCCTACGAGCAGTACTTC. This codes for CASSAAGTSAYEQYF.

V usage is TRBV6-4 and J usage is TRBJ2-1; 12 positions agree with TRBD2. J lost 7 bases, V lost 5 bases, and 9 bases had no gene match. Germline values: CDR1 MRHNA, CDR2 SNTAGT. This CDR3 has 16 amino acids. The CDR3 loop is CASSLAGGPRSNEQFF. The CDR3 nucleotides read TGTGCCAGCAGTCTAGCGGGAGGGCCACGTTCGAATGAGCAGTTCTTC.

This clonotype has just a few counts. The CDR3 reads CASSLSPGTSASEQYF. CDR3 DNA sequence: TGCGCCAGCAGCTTGAGCCCCGGGACTAGCGCTAGCGAGCAGTACTTC. This rearrangement joins TRBV5-1 to TRBJ2-7, with 10 bases aligning to TRBD2. CDR3 length: 16 amino acids. J was trimmed by 6 bases and V by 1 base; bases with no gene match: 10. CDR1 is SGHRS, CDR2 YFSETQ, per germline. The full variable domain, rest sourced from reference TRBV5-1 and TRBJ2-7, is KAGVTQTPRYLIKTRGQQVTLSCSPISGHRSVSWYQQTPGQGLQFLFEYFSETQRNKGNFPGRFSGRQFSNSRSEMNVSTLELGDSALYLCASSLSPGTSASEQYFGPGTRLTVT.

The chain carries TRBV27 and TRBJ1-2, with 8 bases aligning to TRBD1. The CDR3 runs 19 residues. The germline V gene encodes CDR1 MNHEY and CDR2 SMNVEV (reference sequence). Trimming at V came to 0 bases and at J to 1 base, leaving 13 bases not matched to a gene. The CDR3 DNA sequence: TGTGCCAGCAGTTTATCCCGGGACAGGAGATACGAACGTAACTATGGCTACACCTTC. Translating gives CASSLSRDRRYERNYGYTF.

This clonotype was picked up one time. The V and J genes are TRBV12-3 or TRBV12-4 and TRBJ2-7, with TRBD2 identical over 7 bases. The CDR3 contains 16 residues. The V segment lost 4 bases and the J segment 2 bases; nucleotides outside the gene matches: 11. The CDR3 sequence: CASSSTRLAGAYEQYF. CDR3 nucleotides: TGTGCCAGCAGTTCCACTCGCCTGGCGGGAGCCTACGAGCAGTACTTC.

V and J are TRBV20-1 and TRBJ2-3, with 11 bases identical to TRBD2. Germline V gene lookup returns CDR1 DFQATT and CDR2 SNEGSKA (reference sequence). The CDR3 length is 17 residues. V gave up 5 bases and J gave up 5 bases; unmatched junction bases: 15. CDR3 nucleotides: TGCAGTGCTGAACCCAGACTAGCGGGGAGCCTGGGAGATACGCAGTATTTT. Protein sequence: CSAEPRLAGSLGDTQYF.

The gene calls are TRBV4-1 and TRBJ1-2; D is possibly TRBD1 (5 bases). V shed 1 base and J shed 2 bases, with 14 bases lying between them. Per the germline V gene, CDR1 is MGHRA and CDR2 is YSYEKL. CDR3 length: 16 residues. In DNA, the CDR3 is TGCGCCAGCAGCCAAGGGGGGGTTAGGTCCAACTATGGCTACACCTTC. Its protein product is CASSQGGVRSNYGYTF.

The J gene is TRBJ1-6, the V gene TRBV27, with D possibly matching TRBD1 (6 bases). V lost 6 bases to trimming and J lost 12 bases, with 12 bases between them. The CDR3 has 12 amino acids. Per germline, CDR1 MNHEY and CDR2 SMNVEV (reference sequence). CDR3: CASRGTGKPLHF. DNA of the CDR3: TGTGCCAGCAGGGGAACAGGGAAACCCCTCCACTTT.

The rearrangement links TRBV29-1 to TRBJ1-1; weak D call: TRBD1 (5 bases). The CDR3 spans 13 residues. In germline, CDR1 is SQVTM, CDR2 ANQGSEA. The V end was cut by 6 bases, the J end by 11 bases, with 22 bases between. In nucleotides, the CDR3 is TGCAGCGTCGCCCGGACAACCGCTCCGGTGGCTTTCTTT. As protein: CSVARTTAPVAFF.

This rearrangement joins TRBV2 to TRBJ2-7, with D tentatively TRBD2 (5 bases). This CDR3 is built from 12 residues. V was cut by 10 bases and J by 2 bases, with 12 bases left in between. The germline CDR1 and CDR2 sequences are SNHLY and FYNNEI. CDR3 region: CATSRGTYEQYF. The CDR3 DNA follows: TGTGCCACCTCCCGGGGTACCTACGAGCAGTACTTC.

The chain combines TRBV12-5 with TRBJ2-7; 8 nucleotides match TRBD1. The CDR3 is 15 amino acids. V gave up 7 bases and J gave up 7 bases; unmatched junction bases: 15. The germline V gene has CDR1 LGHNT and CDR2 FRNRAP. The CDR3 DNA reads as TGTGCTAGTGTTTCCTCCGGGACAGGCCAAGTAGAGCAGTACTTC. Protein: CASVSSGTGQVEQYF.

The V and J genes are TRBV9 and TRBJ1-5; D is unclear. The ends were cut back, 0 bases at V and 5 bases at J, with 9 bases in the middle. Germline CDR1 SGDLS, CDR2 YYNGEE. The CDR3 spans 14 residues. The CDR3 bases are TGTGCCAGCAGCGTAGACGGTATGGATCAGCCCCAGCATTTT. Amino acids: CASSVDGMDQPQHF. Supplemented by reference TRBV9 and TRBJ1-5, the full variable domain reads DSGVTQTPKHLITATGQRVTLRCSPRSGDLSVYWYQQSLDQGLQFLIQYYNGEERAKGNILERFSAQQFPDLHSELNLSSLELGDSALYFCASSVDGMDQPQHFGDGTRLSIL.

This sequence joins TRBV5-1 and TRBJ1-2; unclear D gene. There are 12 residues in the CDR3. Germline assignment: CDR1 SGHRS and CDR2 YFSETQ. The V end lost 5 bases, the J end lost 8 bases, and 13 bases lay between the germline ends. The CDR3 bases are TGCGCCAGCAGTCGTCTGTCGTCCGGCTACACCTTC. It yields the protein CASSRLSSGYTF.

The chain links TRBV25-1 to TRBJ2-7; tentative D call: TRBD2 (6 bases). The J call could be wrong; TRBJ2-5 is a better fit for the DNA end. Germline-derived CDR1 and CDR2 are MGHDK and SYGVNS. CDR3 length: 13 amino acids. The CDR3 DNA reads TGTGCCAGCAGTGGGGACTTGCAAGAGACCCAGTACTTC. Residues: CASSGDLQETQYF.

The V gene is TRBV5-1, the J gene TRBJ2-3; 12 nucleotides agree with TRBD2. This CDR3 is 18 amino acids long. Per germline, CDR1 SGHRS and CDR2 YFSETQ. The V and J ends lost 0 bases and 4 bases, in that order; junction bases with no gene match: 9. The CDR3 region has the DNA TGCGCCAGCAGCTTGGGGACTAGCGGGAAGGCGATGGCAGATACGCAGTATTTT. Protein: CASSLGTSGKAMADTQYF.

This chain joins TRBV20-1 and TRBJ2-7, with TRBD2 matching over 8 bases. Germline loops: CDR1 DFQATT, CDR2 SNEGSKA (reference sequence). V was clipped by 5 bases and J by 3 bases; unmatched bases: 12. CDR3 length equals 15 residues. CDR3 coding DNA: TGCAGTGCTCCCACACGCTCGGGAGGGCACTACGAGCAGTACTTC. Residues: CSAPTRSGGHYEQYF.

This clonotype was recorded a few times. The rearrangement joins TRBV5-1 to TRBJ2-1; 10 bases are a match to TRBD2. V dropped 4 bases and J dropped 9; count of bases not matched to a gene: 13. Germline V gene lookup returns CDR1 SGHRS and CDR2 YFSETQ. This CDR3 is built from 16 residues. CDR3 coding DNA: TGCGCCAGCAGCCCACGCGGGCTAGCGGGGGCAAGTGAGCAGTTCTTC. It specifies CASSPRGLAGASEQFF.

This sequence joins TRBV7-2 and TRBJ2-7, with 8 bases that match TRBD1. This CDR3 has 19 residues. CDR1 is SGHTA and CDR2 is FQGNSA in the germline V gene. With V trimmed by 2 bases and J by 0 bases, 15 bases remained unmatched. CDR3 loop: CASSLTKTGDDLNSYEQYF. The DNA of the CDR3 is TGTGCCAGCAGCTTAACGAAGACAGGGGACGATTTAAACTCCTACGAGCAGTACTTC.

Only a few counts were recorded for this clonotype. This chain uses TRBV7-6 with TRBJ2-5; 11 bases fit TRBD2. The end of the DNA is better explained by TRBJ2-7, so the J call may be wrong. This CDR3 comprises 17 residues. Germline assignment: CDR1 SGHVS and CDR2 FNYEAQ. The CDR3 region has the DNA TGTGCCAGCAGCTTAAAAGATACTAGCGGGGGAATCTACGAGCAGTACTTC. Protein sequence: CASSLKDTSGGIYEQYF.

This clonotype turned up a few times. This rearrangement joins TRBV20-1 to TRBJ1-6; D call uncertain. Germline V gene sequence: CDR1 DFQATT, CDR2 SNEGSKA (reference sequence). CDR3 size: 14 residues. The V end was cut by 4 bases, the J end by 6 bases, with 13 bases between. The CDR3 spells CSATRAPLNSPLHF. CDR3 bases: TGCAGTGCTACAAGAGCGCCTCTTAATTCACCCCTCCACTTT.

This rearrangement joins TRBV12-5 to TRBJ1-6; unclear D gene. The CDR3 extends over 15 amino acids. Germline V gene data show CDR1 as LGHNT and CDR2 as FRNRAP. V was shortened by 4 bases and J by 0 bases, with 7 bases between the two germline ends. The CDR3 nucleotides read TGTGCTAGTGGTTCGCATAGCTCCTATAATTCACCCCTCCACTTT. As protein: CASGSHSSYNSPLHF.

The rearrangement uses TRBV30 and TRBJ2-2, with TRBD1 as a possible D gene (6 bases). Looked up from germline, CDR1 is GTSNPN and CDR2 is SVGIG (reference sequence). The CDR3 covers 15 residues. V was clipped by 0 bases and J by 3 bases, with 11 bases between them. In DNA form, the CDR3 reads TGTGCCTGGAGTGTAACAGGGAAGGACACCGGGGAGCTGTTTTTT. This translates into CAWSVTGKDTGELFF.

The genes are TRBV2 and TRBJ2-5, with D tentatively TRBD1 (6 bases). The better agreement between TRBJ2-7 and the DNA end casts doubt on the J call. The germline gives CDR1 SNHLY, CDR2 FYNNEI. CDR3 length: 15 residues. The CDR3 protein is CASSETRTETYEQYF. The CDR3 DNA reads TGTGCCAGCAGTGAAACGAGGACAGAGACCTACGAGCAGTACTTC.

This rearrangement joins TRBV7-9 to TRBJ1-2; TRBD1 matches at 9 bases. The germline V gene has CDR1 SEHNR and CDR2 FQNEAQ (reference sequence). With 6 bases clipped from V and 0 bases from J, the junction kept 8 bases outside the gene matches. The CDR3 is made up of 16 amino acids. The CDR3 DNA is TGTGCCAGCAGACAGGGGGCCCCTTGGTCTAACTATGGCTACACCTTC. This sequence encodes CASRQGAPWSNYGYTF. The full variable domain, completed using reference TRBV7-9 and TRBJ1-2, is DTGVSQNPRHKITKRGQNVTFRCDPISEHNRLYWYRQTLGQGPEFLTYFQNEAQLEKSRLLSDRFSAERPKGSFSTLEIQRTEQGDSAMYLCASRQGAPWSNYGYTFGSGTRLTVV.

The rearrangement joins TRBV11-2 to TRBJ2-5, with 8 bases aligning to TRBD1. CDR1 and CDR2 from the germline V gene are SGHAT and FQNNGV. The CDR3 loop spans 15 amino acids. V lost 5 bases, J lost 2 bases, and 7 bases stayed unmatched. The CDR3 sequence: CASSPGGVGQETQYF. As DNA, the CDR3 is TGTGCCAGCAGCCCAGGGGGCGTCGGGCAAGAGACCCAGTACTTC.

This chain connects TRBV7-2 to TRBJ2-1, with D unresolved. This CDR3 comprises 18 residues. Germline V gene lookup returns CDR1 SGHTA and CDR2 FQGNSA. V was clipped by 2 bases and J by 5 bases, with 22 bases between them. CDR3 in DNA: TGTGCCAGCAGCTTACATGAAATTCTCTTGGCGCTTGACAATGAGCAGTTCTTC. Its protein is CASSLHEILLALDNEQFF.